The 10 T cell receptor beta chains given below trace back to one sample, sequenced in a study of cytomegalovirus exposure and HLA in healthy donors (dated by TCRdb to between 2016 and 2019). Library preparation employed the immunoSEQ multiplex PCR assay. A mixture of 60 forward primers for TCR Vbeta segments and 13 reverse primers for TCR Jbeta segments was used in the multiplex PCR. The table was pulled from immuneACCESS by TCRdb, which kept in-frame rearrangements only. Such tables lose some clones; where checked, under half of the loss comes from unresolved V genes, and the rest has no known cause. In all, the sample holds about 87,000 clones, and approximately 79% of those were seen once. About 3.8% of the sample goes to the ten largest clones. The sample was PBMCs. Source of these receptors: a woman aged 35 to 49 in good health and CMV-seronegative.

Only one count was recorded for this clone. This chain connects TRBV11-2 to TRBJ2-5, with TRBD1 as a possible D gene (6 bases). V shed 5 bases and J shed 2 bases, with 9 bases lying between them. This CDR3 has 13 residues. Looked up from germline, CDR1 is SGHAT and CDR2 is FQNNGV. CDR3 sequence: CASSGGYQETQYF. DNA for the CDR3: TGTGCCAGCAGCGGGGGCTATCAAGAGACCCAGTACTTC.

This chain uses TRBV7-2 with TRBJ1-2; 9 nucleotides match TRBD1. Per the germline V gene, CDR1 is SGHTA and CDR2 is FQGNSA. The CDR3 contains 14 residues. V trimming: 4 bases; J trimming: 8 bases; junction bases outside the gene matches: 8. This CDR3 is CASSSTGGAQGYTF. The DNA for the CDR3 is TGTGCCAGCAGCTCTACAGGGGGCGCACAGGGCTACACCTTC.

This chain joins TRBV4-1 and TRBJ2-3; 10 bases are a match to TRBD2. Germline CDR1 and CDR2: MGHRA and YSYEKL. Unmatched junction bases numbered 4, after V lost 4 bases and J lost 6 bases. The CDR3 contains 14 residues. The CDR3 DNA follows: TGCGCCAGCAGCCTTAGCGGGGGGACGGATACGCAGTATTTT. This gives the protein CASSLSGGTDTQYF.

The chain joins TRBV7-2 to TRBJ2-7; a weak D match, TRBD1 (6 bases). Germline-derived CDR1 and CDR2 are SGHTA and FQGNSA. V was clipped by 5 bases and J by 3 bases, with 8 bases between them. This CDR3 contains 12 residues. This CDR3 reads CASSTDSYEQYF. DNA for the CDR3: TGTGCCAGCAGCACGGACAGCTACGAGCAGTACTTC.

The CDR3 nucleotides are TGTGCCAGTAGTATGGGACTGAAGGGACGTGGAGCTGAAGCTTTCTTT. Amino acid sequence: CASSMGLKGRGAEAFF. The chain employs TRBV19 and TRBJ1-1; TRBD1 might be the D (5 bases). Trimming removed 3 bases at V and 6 bases at J, with 20 bases between. The germline V gene has CDR1 LNHDA and CDR2 SQIVND (reference sequence). This CDR3 has 16 amino acids. Together with reference TRBV19 and TRBJ1-1, the CDR3 gives the full variable domain: DGGITQSPKYLFRKEGQNVTLSCEQNLNHDAMYWYRQDPGQGLRLIYYSQIVNDFQKGDIAEGYSVSREKKESFPLTVTSAQKNPTAFYLCASSMGLKGRGAEAFFGQGTRLTVV.

This CDR3 is CASSLDQGINEQYF. For the CDR3, the DNA is TGTGCCAGCAGCTTAGATCAGGGTATTAACGAGCAGTACTTC. The chain carries TRBV13 and TRBJ2-7, with a possible D match to TRBD1 (5 bases). Germline V CDR1 and CDR2: PRHDT, FYEKMQ (reference sequence). This CDR3 comprises 14 residues. The V and J ends lost 1 base and 5 bases respectively, with 12 bases between them.

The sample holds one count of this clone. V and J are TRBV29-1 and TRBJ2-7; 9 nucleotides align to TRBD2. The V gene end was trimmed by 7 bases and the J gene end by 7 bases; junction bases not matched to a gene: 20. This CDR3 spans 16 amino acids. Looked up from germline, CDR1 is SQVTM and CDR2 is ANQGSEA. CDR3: CSAIGGPGLATGEQYF. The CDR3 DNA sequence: TGCAGCGCTATAGGGGGGCCGGGACTAGCAACCGGGGAGCAGTACTTC.

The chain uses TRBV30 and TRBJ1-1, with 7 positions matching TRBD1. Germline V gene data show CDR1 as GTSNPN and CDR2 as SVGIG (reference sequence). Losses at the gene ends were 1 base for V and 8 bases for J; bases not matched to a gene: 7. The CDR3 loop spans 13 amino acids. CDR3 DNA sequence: TGTGCCTGGAGTGCCGGCGACAGGGCGGAAGCTTTCTTT. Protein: CAWSAGDRAEAFF.

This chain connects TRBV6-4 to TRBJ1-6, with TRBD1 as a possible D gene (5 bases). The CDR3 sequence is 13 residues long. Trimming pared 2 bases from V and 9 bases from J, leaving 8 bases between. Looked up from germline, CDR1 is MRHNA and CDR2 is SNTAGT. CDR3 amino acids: CASSDQGGSPLHF. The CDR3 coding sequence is TGTGCCAGCAGTGACCAGGGAGGTTCACCCCTCCACTTT.

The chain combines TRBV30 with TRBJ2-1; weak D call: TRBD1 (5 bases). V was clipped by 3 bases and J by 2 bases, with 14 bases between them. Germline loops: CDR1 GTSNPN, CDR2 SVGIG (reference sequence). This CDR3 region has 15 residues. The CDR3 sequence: CAWRQGGTTYNEQFF. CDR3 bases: TGTGCCTGGAGGCAGGGCGGCACCACCTACAATGAGCAGTTCTTC. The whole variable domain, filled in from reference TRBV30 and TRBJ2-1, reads SQTIHQWPATLVQPVGSPLSLECTVEGTSNPNLYWYRQAAGRGLQLLFYSVGIGQISSEVPQNLSASRPQDRQFILSSKKLLLSDSGFYLCAWRQGGTTYNEQFFGPGTRLTVL.